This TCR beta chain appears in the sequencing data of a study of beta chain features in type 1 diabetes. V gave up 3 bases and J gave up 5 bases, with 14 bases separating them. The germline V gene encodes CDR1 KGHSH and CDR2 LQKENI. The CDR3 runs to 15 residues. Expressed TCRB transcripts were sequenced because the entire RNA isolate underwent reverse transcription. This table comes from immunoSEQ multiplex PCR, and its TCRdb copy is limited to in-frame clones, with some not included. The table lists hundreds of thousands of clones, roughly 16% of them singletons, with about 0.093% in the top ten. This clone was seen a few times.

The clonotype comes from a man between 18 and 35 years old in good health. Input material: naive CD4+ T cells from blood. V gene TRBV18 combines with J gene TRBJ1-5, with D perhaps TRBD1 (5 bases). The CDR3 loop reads CASSPRPTEHQPQHF. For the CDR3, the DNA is TGTGCCAGCTCACCTCGTCCGACAGAACATCAGCCCCAGCATTTT.